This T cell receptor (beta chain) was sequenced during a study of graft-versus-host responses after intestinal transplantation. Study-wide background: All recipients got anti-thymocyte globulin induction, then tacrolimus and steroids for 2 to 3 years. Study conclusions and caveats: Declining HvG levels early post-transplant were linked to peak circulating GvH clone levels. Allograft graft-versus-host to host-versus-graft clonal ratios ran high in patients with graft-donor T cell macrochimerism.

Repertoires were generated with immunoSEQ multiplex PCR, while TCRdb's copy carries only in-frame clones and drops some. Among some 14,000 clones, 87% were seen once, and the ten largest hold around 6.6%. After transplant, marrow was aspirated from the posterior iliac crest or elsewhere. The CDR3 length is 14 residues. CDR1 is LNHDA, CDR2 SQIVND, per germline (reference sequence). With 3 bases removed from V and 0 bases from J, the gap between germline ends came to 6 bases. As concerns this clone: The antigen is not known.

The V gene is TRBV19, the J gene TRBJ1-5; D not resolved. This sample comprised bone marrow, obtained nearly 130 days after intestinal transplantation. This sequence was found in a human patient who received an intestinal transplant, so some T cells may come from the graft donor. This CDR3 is CASSIQYSNQPQHF. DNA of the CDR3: TGTGCCAGTAGTATCCAGTATAGCAATCAGCCCCAGCATTTT.